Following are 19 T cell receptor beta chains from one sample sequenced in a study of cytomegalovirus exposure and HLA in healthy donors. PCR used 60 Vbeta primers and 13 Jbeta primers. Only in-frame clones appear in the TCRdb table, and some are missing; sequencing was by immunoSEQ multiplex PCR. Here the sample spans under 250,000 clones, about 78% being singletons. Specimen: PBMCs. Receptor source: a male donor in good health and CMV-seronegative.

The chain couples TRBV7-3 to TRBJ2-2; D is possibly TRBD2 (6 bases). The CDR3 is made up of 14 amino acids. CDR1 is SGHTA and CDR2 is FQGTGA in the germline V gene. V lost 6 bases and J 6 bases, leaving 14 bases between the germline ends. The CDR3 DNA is TGTGCCAGCAGACTTAGCGGCGGTGCCGGGGAGCTGTTTTTT. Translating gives CASRLSGGAGELFF. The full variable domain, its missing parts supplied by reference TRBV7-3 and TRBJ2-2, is GAGVSQTPSNKVTEKGKYVELRCDPISGHTALYWYRQSLGQGPEFLIYFQGTGAADDSGLPNDRFFAVRPEGSVSTLKIQRTERGDSAVYLCASRLSGGAGELFFGEGSRLTVL.

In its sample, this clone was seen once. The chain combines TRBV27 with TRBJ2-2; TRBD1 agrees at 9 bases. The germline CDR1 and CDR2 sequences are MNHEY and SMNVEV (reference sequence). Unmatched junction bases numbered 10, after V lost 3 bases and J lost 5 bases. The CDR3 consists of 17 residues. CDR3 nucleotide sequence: TGTGCCAGCAGTTTCAGCACACTGGGGACAGGGACCGGGGAGCTGTTTTTT. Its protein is CASSFSTLGTGTGELFF.

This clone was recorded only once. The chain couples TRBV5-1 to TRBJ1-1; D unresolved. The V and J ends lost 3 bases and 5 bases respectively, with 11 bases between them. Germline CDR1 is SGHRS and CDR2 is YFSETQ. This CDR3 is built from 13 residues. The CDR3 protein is CASSYMERTEAFF. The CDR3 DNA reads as TGCGCCAGCAGCTACATGGAGAGAACTGAAGCTTTCTTT.

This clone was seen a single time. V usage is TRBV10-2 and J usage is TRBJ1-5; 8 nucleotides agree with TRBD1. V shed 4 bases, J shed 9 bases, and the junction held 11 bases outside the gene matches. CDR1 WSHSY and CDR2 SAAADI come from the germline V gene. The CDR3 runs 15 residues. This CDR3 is CASSASSGGVGPQHF. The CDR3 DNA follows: TGCGCCAGCAGTGCAAGTTCAGGGGGCGTTGGGCCCCAGCATTTT.

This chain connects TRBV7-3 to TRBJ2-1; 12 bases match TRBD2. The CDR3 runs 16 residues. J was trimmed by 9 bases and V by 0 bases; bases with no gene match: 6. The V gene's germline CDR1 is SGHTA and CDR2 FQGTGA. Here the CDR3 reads CASSLTITSGRSEQFF. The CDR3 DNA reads TGTGCCAGCAGCTTAACTATAACTAGCGGGAGGAGTGAGCAGTTCTTC.

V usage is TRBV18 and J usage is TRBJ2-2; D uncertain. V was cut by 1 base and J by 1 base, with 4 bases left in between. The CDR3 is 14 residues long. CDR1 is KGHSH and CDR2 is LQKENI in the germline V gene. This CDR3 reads CASSPLQNTGELFF. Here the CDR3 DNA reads TGTGCCAGCTCACCACTCCAGAACACCGGGGAGCTGTTTTTT.

The CDR3 DNA follows: TGTGCCAGCAGTTTGCCTAACGGACAGGGGACTCTCGGGGAGCTGTTTTTT. Translated, it gives CASSLPNGQGTLGELFF. The chain has TRBV28 and TRBJ2-2, with TRBD1 identical over 9 bases. The CDR3 sequence is 17 residues long. Germline loops: CDR1 MDHEN, CDR2 SYDVKM. The junction had 12 bases not matched to a gene; V was cut back by 3 bases and J by 7 bases.

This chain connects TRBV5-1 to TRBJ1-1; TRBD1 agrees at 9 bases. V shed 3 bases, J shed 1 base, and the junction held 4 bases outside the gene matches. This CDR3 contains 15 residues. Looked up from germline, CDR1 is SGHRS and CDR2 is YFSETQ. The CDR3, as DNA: TGCGCCAGCAGCTCAGTGGGACAGGGGAACACTGAAGCTTTCTTT. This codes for CASSSVGQGNTEAFF.

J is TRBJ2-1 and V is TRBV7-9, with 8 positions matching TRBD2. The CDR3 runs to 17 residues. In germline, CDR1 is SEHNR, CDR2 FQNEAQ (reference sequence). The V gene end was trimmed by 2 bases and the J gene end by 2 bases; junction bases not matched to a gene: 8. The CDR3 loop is CASSLNPGGVPYNEQFF. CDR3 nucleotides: TGTGCCAGCAGCTTAAATCCCGGGGGGGTCCCCTACAATGAGCAGTTCTTC.

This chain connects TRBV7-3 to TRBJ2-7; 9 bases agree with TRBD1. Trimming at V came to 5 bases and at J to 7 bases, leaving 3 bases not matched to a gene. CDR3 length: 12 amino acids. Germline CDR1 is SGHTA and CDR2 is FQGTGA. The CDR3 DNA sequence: TGTGCCAGCAGCCCGACAGGGGGGGAGCAGTACTTC. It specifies CASSPTGGEQYF.

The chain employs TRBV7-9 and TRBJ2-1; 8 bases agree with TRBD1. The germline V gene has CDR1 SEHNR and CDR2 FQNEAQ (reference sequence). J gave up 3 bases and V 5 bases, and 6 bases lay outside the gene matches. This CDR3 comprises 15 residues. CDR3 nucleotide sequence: TGTGCCAGCAGCGGTGGACAGGGAGTCTACAATGAGCAGTTCTTC. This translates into CASSGGQGVYNEQFF.

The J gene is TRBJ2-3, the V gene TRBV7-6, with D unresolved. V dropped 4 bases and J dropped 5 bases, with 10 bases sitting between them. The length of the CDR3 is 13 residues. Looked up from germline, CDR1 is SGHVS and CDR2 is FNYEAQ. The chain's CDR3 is CASSSELEDTQYF. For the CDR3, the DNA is TGTGCCAGCAGCTCCGAATTAGAAGATACGCAGTATTTT.

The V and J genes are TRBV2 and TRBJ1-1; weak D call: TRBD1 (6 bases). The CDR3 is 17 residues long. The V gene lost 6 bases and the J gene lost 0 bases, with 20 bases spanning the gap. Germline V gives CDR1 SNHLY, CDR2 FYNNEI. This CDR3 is CASRAGAARIMNTEAFF. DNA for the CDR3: TGTGCCAGCAGGGCAGGGGCAGCGCGGATCATGAACACTGAAGCTTTCTTT.

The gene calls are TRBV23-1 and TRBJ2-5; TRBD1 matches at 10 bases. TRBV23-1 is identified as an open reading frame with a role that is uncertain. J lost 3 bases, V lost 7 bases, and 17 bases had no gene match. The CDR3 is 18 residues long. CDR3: CASKPLGQGVDLEETQYF. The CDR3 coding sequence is TGCGCCAGCAAGCCACTTGGACAGGGGGTAGATTTGGAAGAGACCCAGTACTTC.

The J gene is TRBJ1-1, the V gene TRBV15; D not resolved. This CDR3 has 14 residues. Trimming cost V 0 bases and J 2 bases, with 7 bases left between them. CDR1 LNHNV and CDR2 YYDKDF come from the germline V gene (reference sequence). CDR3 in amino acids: CATSRDLSNTEAFF. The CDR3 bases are TGTGCCACCAGCAGAGATTTGAGTAACACTGAAGCTTTCTTT.

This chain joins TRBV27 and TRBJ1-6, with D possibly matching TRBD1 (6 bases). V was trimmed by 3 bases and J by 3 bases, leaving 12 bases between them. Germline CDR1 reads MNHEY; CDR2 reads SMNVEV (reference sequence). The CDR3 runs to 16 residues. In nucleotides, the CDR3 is TGTGCCAGCAGTTTCTCAGGGGTGGGCTATAATTCACCCCTCCACTTT. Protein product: CASSFSGVGYNSPLHF.

Here the CDR3 reads CASSEWGRQGAHEQYF. The DNA for the CDR3 is TGTGCCAGCAGTGAATGGGGGCGACAGGGGGCCCACGAGCAGTACTTC. V and J are TRBV25-1 and TRBJ2-7, with 10 nucleotides matching TRBD1. The length of the CDR3 is 16 residues. V lost 1 base to trimming and J lost 5 bases; unmatched junction nucleotides: 8. Germline values: CDR1 MGHDK, CDR2 SYGVNS.

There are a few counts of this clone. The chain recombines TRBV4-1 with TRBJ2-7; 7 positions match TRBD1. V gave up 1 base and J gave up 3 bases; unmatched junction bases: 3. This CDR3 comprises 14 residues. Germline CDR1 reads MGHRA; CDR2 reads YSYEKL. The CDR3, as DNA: TGCGCCAGCAGCCAAGGACAGGGTTACTACGAGCAGTACTTC. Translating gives CASSQGQGYYEQYF.

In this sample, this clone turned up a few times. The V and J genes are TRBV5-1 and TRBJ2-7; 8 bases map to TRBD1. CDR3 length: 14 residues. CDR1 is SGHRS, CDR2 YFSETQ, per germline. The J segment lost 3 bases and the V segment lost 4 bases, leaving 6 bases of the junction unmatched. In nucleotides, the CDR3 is TGCGCCAGCAGCAGAGACAGGGGAGGCTACGAGCAGTACTTC. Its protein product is CASSRDRGGYEQYF.